This passage covers 17 T cell receptor beta chains from one sample sequenced in a study of vaccination effects on CD4 cells after COVID-19. These receptors lack a known antigen. TCRdb's table, derived via immunoSEQ multiplex PCR, lists solely in-frame clones and lacks some. Seen here are 45,000 to 70,000 clones, more than 75% observed once, and the top ten hold about 5%. Antigen-specific CD4+ T cell clonotypes were called by their expansion after viral peptide-pool culture in ViraFEST. Following culture for nine to ten days, CD4+ T cells were isolated. PCR-confirmed SARS-CoV-2 infection occurred in the person between March and December 2020. Source: CD4+ T cells from PBMCs cultured with HIV peptides, taken before COVID-19 vaccination. Subset in this sample: HIV-1 Nef peptide pool negative control/reference culture. The receptors originated from a human donor who had a prior SARS-CoV-2 infection.

This chain links TRBV2 with TRBJ1-1; TRBD1 agrees at 10 bases. CDR1 and CDR2 (germline): SNHLY, FYNNEI. The J segment lost 3 bases and the V segment lost 8 bases, leaving 3 bases of the junction unmatched. The CDR3 spans 13 residues. The CDR3 DNA follows: TGTGCCAGCGGGGACAGGGGATACACTGAAGCTTTCTTT. Translation gives CASGDRGYTEAFF.

In this sample, this clone turned up once. The chain is built from TRBV20-1 and TRBJ2-7; 7 positions match TRBD1. Losses at the gene ends were 3 bases for V and 0 bases for J; bases not matched to a gene: 2. The CDR3 runs 13 residues. Germline CDR1 and CDR2: DFQATT and SNEGSKA (reference sequence). CDR3 coding DNA: TGCAGTGCTAGTCGGGACAGCTCCTACGAGCAGTACTTC. Translating gives CSASRDSSYEQYF.

The V gene is TRBV10-3, the J gene TRBJ2-2; D is possibly TRBD1 or TRBD2 (5 bases each). Germline CDR1 and CDR2: ENHRY and SYGVKD. The V gene lost 10 bases and the J gene lost 7 bases, with 16 bases spanning the gap. This CDR3 has 13 amino acids. CDR3 amino acids: CATQVGAGGELFF. The CDR3, as DNA: TGTGCCACCCAGGTCGGGGCGGGCGGGGAGCTGTTTTTT.

The chain's CDR3 is CASSIGTSNEQFF. The CDR3, as DNA: TGTGCCAGTAGTATAGGGACAAGCAATGAGCAGTTCTTC. The gene calls are TRBV19 and TRBJ2-1; a weak D match, TRBD1 (5 bases). Deletions cut 1 base from V and 6 bases from J, with 7 bases between. The germline V gene has CDR1 LNHDA and CDR2 SQIVND (reference sequence). The CDR3 contains 13 residues.

The rearrangement links TRBV13 to TRBJ1-2, with D uncertain. The CDR3 is made up of 17 amino acids. Looked up from germline, CDR1 is PRHDT and CDR2 is FYEKMQ (reference sequence). The V end was cut by 1 base, the J end by 4 bases, with 19 bases between. The CDR3 DNA reads TGTGCCAGCAGCTTAGTCTGGTCGCGGAGGTTTGTCTATGGCTACACCTTC. This encodes CASSLVWSRRFVYGYTF.

V gene TRBV19 combines with J gene TRBJ2-6; 8 bases agree with TRBD1. Losses at the gene ends were 9 bases for V and 0 bases for J; bases not matched to a gene: 16. Looked up from germline, CDR1 is LNHDA and CDR2 is SQIVND (reference sequence). This CDR3 region has 19 residues. The CDR3 DNA is TGTGCCAGCAGACGGGACAGGCCGTCTTCACTCTCTGGGGCCAACGTCCTGACTTTC. Protein: CASRRDRPSSLSGANVLTF. The full variable domain, in which reference TRBV19 and TRBJ2-6 provide the parts outside the CDR3, is DGGITQSPKYLFRKEGQNVTLSCEQNLNHDAMYWYRQDPGQGLRLIYYSQIVNDFQKGDIAEGYSVSREKKESFPLTVTSAQKNPTAFYLCASRRDRPSSLSGANVLTFGAGSRLTVL.

V is TRBV5-1 and J is TRBJ2-7, with 7 bases identical to TRBD1. V gave up 6 bases and J gave up 4 bases; unmatched junction bases: 13. The germline V gene has CDR1 SGHRS and CDR2 YFSETQ. This CDR3 is 15 amino acids long. CDR3 bases: TGCGCCAGCACCCCAACCGGGACAGCGCCTTACGAGCAGTACTTC. Its protein product is CASTPTGTAPYEQYF.

This clone has only one observation. The V and J genes are TRBV5-1 and TRBJ2-3, with D unresolved. V was trimmed by 0 bases and J by 0 bases, leaving 8 bases between them. The germline CDR1 and CDR2 sequences are SGHRS and YFSETQ. CDR3 size: 15 residues. The CDR3 DNA reads TGCGCCAGCAGCTTGGGTGGCGATAGCACAGATACGCAGTATTTT. Translated, it gives CASSLGGDSTDTQYF.

J is TRBJ2-7 and V is TRBV6-2 or TRBV6-3; 8 positions agree with TRBD2. Germline V gene data show CDR1 as MNHEY and CDR2 as SVGEGT. Trimming cost V 2 bases and J 2 bases; bases outside gene matches: 11. The CDR3 is made up of 17 amino acids. CDR3 bases: TGTGCCAGCAGTTACCCCTCGATAGCGGGACTCGCCTACGAGCAGTACTTC. Its protein product is CASSYPSIAGLAYEQYF.

The chain uses TRBV20-1 and TRBJ1-4, with D tentatively TRBD1 (5 bases). V lost 3 bases and J 7 bases, leaving 12 bases between the germline ends. Germline CDR1 reads DFQATT; CDR2 reads SNEGSKA (reference sequence). The CDR3 length is 13 residues. DNA of the CDR3: TGCAGTGCTAGTTCAGGGATTGGTGAAAAACTGTTTTTT. This sequence encodes CSASSGIGEKLFF.

The rearrangement uses TRBV5-4 and TRBJ1-1, with 7 bases lining up with TRBD1. The CDR3 is 16 residues long. V trimming: 3 bases; J trimming: 4 bases; junction bases outside the gene matches: 12. Germline CDR1 and CDR2: SGHNT and YYREEE (reference sequence). The CDR3 loop reads CASSSRVGGTGTEAFF. The CDR3 DNA reads TGTGCCAGCAGCTCAAGAGTAGGGGGCACGGGCACTGAAGCTTTCTTT.

The chain uses TRBV7-9 and TRBJ2-3; D perhaps matches TRBD2 (7 bases). The V end lost 5 bases, the J end lost 2 bases, and 17 bases lay between the germline ends. Germline assignment: CDR1 SEHNR and CDR2 FQNEAQ (reference sequence). The CDR3 consists of 16 residues. Here the CDR3 reads CASSPFAGAATDTQYF. The CDR3 nucleotides read TGTGCCAGCAGCCCGTTCGCGGGGGCCGCCACAGATACGCAGTATTTT.

The V and J genes are TRBV6-2 or TRBV6-3 and TRBJ2-5; 8 bases fit TRBD2. The CDR3 runs to 12 residues. Germline loops: CDR1 MNHEY, CDR2 SVGEGT. V lost 5 bases and J lost 4; bases outside the gene matches: 0. CDR3 coding DNA: TGTGCCAGCAGTCTAGCGGGAGAGACCCAGTACTTC. Protein sequence: CASSLAGETQYF.

In this sample, this clone turned up a few times. The chain uses TRBV5-5 and TRBJ2-7; D may be TRBD2 (5 bases). Per germline, CDR1 SGHKS and CDR2 YYEKEE (reference sequence). This CDR3 spans 14 amino acids. V lost 1 base to trimming and J lost 3 bases, with 11 bases between them. CDR3 in DNA: TGTGCCAGCAGCTTGATGAGGGCCTACTACGAGCAGTACTTC. Its protein is CASSLMRAYYEQYF.

The chain recombines TRBV2 with TRBJ2-5; 7 nucleotides align to TRBD2. Looked up from germline, CDR1 is SNHLY and CDR2 is FYNNEI. J gave up 0 bases and V 6 bases, and 7 bases lay outside the gene matches. CDR3 size: 15 residues. This CDR3 reads CASSRSGPYQETQYF. For the CDR3, the DNA is TGTGCCAGCAGCCGTAGCGGGCCGTACCAAGAGACCCAGTACTTC.

The chain links TRBV5-4 to TRBJ2-3, with 7 nucleotides matching TRBD2. J lost 6 bases, V lost 1 base, and 5 bases had no gene match. The germline CDR1 and CDR2 sequences are SGHNT and YYREEE (reference sequence). The CDR3 loop spans 14 amino acids. The CDR3 loop reads CASSLSGMADTQYF. The CDR3 DNA sequence: TGTGCCAGCAGCTTGAGCGGGATGGCGGATACGCAGTATTTT.

The rearrangement uses TRBV6-6 and TRBJ1-4; D might be TRBD1 (6 bases). Trimming cost V 6 bases and J 3 bases, with 11 bases left between them. This CDR3 is 14 amino acids long. Germline values: CDR1 MNHNY, CDR2 SVGAGI (reference sequence). The CDR3 coding sequence is TGTGCCAGCAGGCTAGGGGGGTCTAATGAAAAACTGTTTTTT. It codes for CASRLGGSNEKLFF.